This T cell receptor (beta chain) originates from a study of blood T cell repertoires in COVID-19. Across the whole study: Specimens from acute and convalescent COVID-19 originated in the United States, Italy and Spain. T cells, B-cell-depleted T cells, or PBMCs supplied cDNA or gDNA.

Under the authors' procedure: The assay estimated nucleated cells by amplifying reference gene primers. Sequencing was performed with immunoSEQ multiplex PCR; in TCRdb, only in-frame clones are kept and a portion is missing. V, J and clone size were drawn from that table, and D and trimming were deduced from the DNA. Of about 180,000 clones listed, roughly 88% are singletons. CDR3 length equals 14 residues. Per germline, CDR1 ENHRY and CDR2 SYGVKD. V was shortened by 6 bases and J by 8 bases, with 17 bases between the two germline ends. The TCR sequence derives from a human donor with active or convalescent COVID-19. The donor label of this sample is uncertain. The specimen sequenced was peripheral blood. The rearrangement uses TRBV10-3 and TRBJ2-1; tentatively, D is TRBD2 (7 bases). The CDR3 reads CAIRRGARGDEQFF. The CDR3 DNA is TGTGCCATCAGACGGGGGGCCCGGGGCGATGAGCAGTTCTTC.